Shown below are 19 T cell receptor beta chains from a single sample sequenced in a study of T cells expressing NK-cell markers. Each CDR3 protein gets one entry in TCRdb, which reprocessed the 5' RACE reads and gives no DNA. The listing contains 300,000 to 450,000 distinct CDR3 sequences. The sample consisted of blood T cells: a sorted CD56 or NKG2C T cell subset, CD4+ or CD8+ T cells, or bulk PBMC T cells (not recorded which). Receptor source: a man between 18 and 69 years old in good health.

The gene calls are TRBV12-3 or TRBV12-4 and TRBJ1-4; TCRdb's D call of TRBD1 is untestable without DNA. The CDR3 is made up of 13 amino acids. The CDR3 protein is CASRGQGVEKLFF.

The rearrangement joins TRBV14 to TRBJ2-1; TCRdb's D gene call, TRBD2, goes unchecked for lack of DNA. The CDR3 spans 17 residues. Germline assignment: CDR1 SGHDN and CDR2 FVKESK. The CDR3 spells CASSGPLGTSGYNEQFF.

The rearrangement uses TRBV6-6 and TRBJ1-1. Germline V gene lookup returns CDR1 MNHNY and CDR2 SVGAGI (reference sequence). This CDR3 region has 13 residues. The chain's CDR3 is CASSTVQDREAFF.

CDR3 sequence reads: CASSTFDSDRTSQPQHF. The chain combines TRBV5-6 with TRBJ1-5; the TCRdb D gene call, TRBD1, has no DNA to confirm it. Looked up from germline, CDR1 is SGHDT and CDR2 is YYEEEE. There are 17 residues in the CDR3.

This CDR3 is CASSFTDSLAKNIQYF. V is TRBV6-5 and J is TRBJ2-4; TCRdb proposes TRBD1, but this gene call is untestable without DNA. This CDR3 spans 16 amino acids. Germline V gene sequence: CDR1 MNHEY, CDR2 SVGAGI.

The chain uses TRBV12-5 and TRBJ1-2; absent DNA, TCRdb's TRBD1 call cannot be checked. The CDR3 is 14 residues long. CDR1 is LGHNT and CDR2 is FRNRAP in the germline V gene. This CDR3 reads CASGPRQGIYGYTF.

The V call is TRBV4-1, the J call TRBJ2-1; there is no DNA to check the TCRdb D call of TRBD1. CDR1 MGHRA and CDR2 YSYEKL come from the germline V gene. The CDR3 extends over 17 amino acids. This CDR3 is CASSQGGPGLGYNEQFF.

The V gene is TRBV18, the J gene TRBJ1-4; TCRdb's D gene call, TRBD1, goes unchecked for lack of DNA. The CDR3 covers 13 residues. From germline, CDR1 is KGHSH and CDR2 LQKENI. This CDR3 reads CASSPRTGEKLFF.

The rearrangement links TRBV19 to TRBJ2-7; TCRdb outputs TRBD1, but without DNA this stays unchecked. Germline V CDR1 and CDR2: LNHDA, SQIVND (reference sequence). CDR3 length: 16 amino acids. This CDR3 is CASSRTDRVRSYEQYF.

The V gene is TRBV20-1, the J gene TRBJ2-4; TCRdb lists TRBD1, though no DNA is available to test this call. Per the germline V gene, CDR1 is DFQATT and CDR2 is SNEGSKA (reference sequence). The CDR3 length is 15 residues. CDR3: CSARPQGTSGNIQYF.

The gene calls are TRBV28 and TRBJ1-2; TCRdb calls TRBD1, which cannot be checked without DNA. The CDR3 is made up of 14 amino acids. In germline, CDR1 is MDHEN, CDR2 SYDVKM. The CDR3 protein is CASEDRKGPYGYTF.

V usage is TRBV6-2 or TRBV6-3 and J usage is TRBJ2-1. Looked up from germline, CDR1 is MNHEY and CDR2 is SVGEGT. The CDR3 has 11 residues. CDR3 residues: CASSYTNEQFF.

V gene TRBV7-9 combines with J gene TRBJ1-2; TCRdb reports TRBD1, a call that lacks DNA to check it against. This CDR3 comprises 13 residues. CDR1 is SEHNR, CDR2 FQNEAQ, per germline (reference sequence). The CDR3 region is CASSLAGTPFYTF.

The genes are TRBV10-2 and TRBJ2-7; without DNA, the TCRdb call of TRBD1 cannot be checked. This CDR3 region has 14 residues. Germline loops: CDR1 WSHSY, CDR2 SAAADI. CDR3 protein: CASRESGGAYEQYF.

The genes are TRBV27 and TRBJ2-2; TCRdb gives TRBD2 as the D gene, but with no DNA this cannot be confirmed. This CDR3 is 16 amino acids long. Germline V gene sequence: CDR1 MNHEY, CDR2 SMNVEV (reference sequence). The CDR3 sequence is CASSLRPGGATGELFF.

The chain carries TRBV6-5 and TRBJ2-7; with no DNA, the TCRdb D assignment of TRBD2 cannot be verified. The CDR3 consists of 17 residues. The V gene's germline CDR1 is MNHEY and CDR2 SVGAGI. CDR3 in amino acids: CASSYSRQGPQNTEQYF.

The chain is built from TRBV11-2 and TRBJ2-3; TCRdb names TRBD2, which stays unverified in the absence of DNA. In germline, CDR1 is SGHAT, CDR2 FQNNGV. The CDR3 has 18 residues. The CDR3 here is CASSLGPSGGAELDTQYF.

Measured by frequency, this clonotype is medium-sized (0.01 to 0.1%). This chain joins TRBV28 and TRBJ2-1; there is no DNA to check the TCRdb D call of TRBD1. The CDR3 has 18 residues. Germline V CDR1 and CDR2: MDHEN, SYDVKM. CDR3 in amino acids: CASRVKVLRDRSYNEQFF.

The rearrangement links TRBV5-1 to TRBJ1-1; TCRdb's assignment of TRBD1 cannot be checked, as there is no DNA. CDR1 SGHRS and CDR2 YFSETQ come from the germline V gene. This CDR3 comprises 14 residues. CDR3 region: CASSYLTGGTEAFF. The whole variable domain, filled in from reference TRBV5-1 and TRBJ1-1, reads KAGVTQTPRYLIKTRGQQVTLSCSPISGHRSVSWYQQTPGQGLQFLFEYFSETQRNKGNFPGRFSGRQFSNSRSEMNVSTLELGDSALYLCASSYLTGGTEAFFGQGTRLTVV.